This T cell receptor beta chain was recovered during a study of blood T cell repertoires in COVID-19 (dated by TCRdb to the early 2020s). Some background on the complete study: The collaborator samples originated in the United States, Italy and Spain and spanned the acute and convalescent phases of COVID-19. The prospective study material was composed of cDNA or gDNA derived from T cells, B-cell-depleted T cells, or PBMCs. Deeply sampled blood TCRbeta repertoires from subjects exposed to, actively infected with, or recovered from COVID-19 were included in the dataset. The repertoires were released in a freely available public database intended as a resource for research on the immune response to SARS-CoV-2. The samples were drawn from the first 160 participants of the ongoing ImmuneRACE study and from 950 to 1,500 subjects provided by 6 global collaborators. Nearly every sample came with metadata listing a de-identified subject ID, COVID-19 status, age in years and sex. Where available, HLA class I and class II types were taken from metadata supplied by the sample provider and were not determined by assay-based typing. What the authors observed across the whole study: Clinical and demographic metadata were provided uncurated, with the amount varying by source and participant.

Concerning this clone: Its antigen is not yet known. The record has no base qualities; no much larger clone is one base away.

The junction shows trimming of 8 bases on V and 3 bases on J, plus 13 bases between the germline ends. CDR1 and CDR2 were assigned from the germline V gene as MDHEN and SYDVKM. The CDR3 contains 14 residues, cysteine and phenylalanine counted. CDR3 DNA only is kept here, 42 bases in frame from base 1. The immunoSEQ Assay, a bias-controlled multiplex PCR, was used to amplify TCRbeta CDR3 regions from genomic DNA. From the authors' description of their analysis: The number of nucleated cells in each sample was estimated by amplification of reference gene primers within the assay. To quantify the absolute abundance of each unique TCRbeta CDR3 rearrangement, sequence reads were collapsed and filtered. For each sample, productive Simpson clonality was calculated as the square root of Simpson's diversity index across productive rearrangements. The table comes from immuneACCESS by way of TCRdb, which keeps in-frame sequences with V and J called. Part of the clones is missing from these tables; in studies checked, under half for an unresolved V gene and the rest for unknown reasons. V, J and clone size reflect that table, while D and trimming were determined from the DNA. For this sample the table gives about 54,000 clones, of which roughly 89% were detected only once. The ten largest clonotypes hold 3.6% of the sample.

One collaborating source in Seattle enrolled patients during active infection and followed them longitudinally through the course of disease. Collaborating institutions collected whole blood in K2EDTA tubes following their own protocols. Collaborator samples were shipped for TCRbeta analysis as frozen whole blood, isolated PBMCs, or DNA extracted from either sample type. The chain is assembled from TRBV28 and TRBJ1-4; the D gene is perhaps TRBD1, on 6 matching bases. Sequencing input: peripheral blood. The receptor was isolated from a man aged 35 to 55 with COVID-19, enrolled during active disease. Here is the DNA: TGTGCCAGCCTTGGGGGGGGCTCTAATGAAAAACTGTTTTTT. It encodes CASLGGGSNEKLFF.